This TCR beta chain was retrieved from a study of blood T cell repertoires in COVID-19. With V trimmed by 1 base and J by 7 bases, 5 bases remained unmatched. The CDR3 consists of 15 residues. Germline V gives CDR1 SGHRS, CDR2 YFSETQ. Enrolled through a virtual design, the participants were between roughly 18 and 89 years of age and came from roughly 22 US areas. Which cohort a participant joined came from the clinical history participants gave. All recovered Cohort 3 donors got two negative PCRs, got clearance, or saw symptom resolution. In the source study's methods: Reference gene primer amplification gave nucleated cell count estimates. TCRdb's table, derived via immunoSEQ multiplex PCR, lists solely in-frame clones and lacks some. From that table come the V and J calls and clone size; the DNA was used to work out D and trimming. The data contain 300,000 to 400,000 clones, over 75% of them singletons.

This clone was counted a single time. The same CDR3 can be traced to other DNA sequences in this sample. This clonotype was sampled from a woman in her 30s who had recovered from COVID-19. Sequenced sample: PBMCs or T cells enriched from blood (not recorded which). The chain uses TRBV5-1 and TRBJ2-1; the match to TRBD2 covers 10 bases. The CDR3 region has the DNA TGCGCCAGCAGCTTGTTAGCGGGGGGTATAAATGAGCAGTTCTTC. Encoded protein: CASSLLAGGINEQFF.